This T cell receptor (beta chain) appears in the sequencing data of a study of OX40 agonist ivuxolimab in advanced cancers. At the level of the study: Patients received intravenous ivuxolimab every 2 weeks at 0.01 to 10 mg/kg. Treatment received earlier with anti-PD-1, anti-PD-L1 or anti-CTLA-4 agents was allowed, and approximately 44% had some. Partial response was recorded in three patients: one hepatocellular carcinoma and two cutaneous melanoma cases.

General observations from the study: Within 6 weeks, CD4+ and CD8+ blood T cells expanded clonally at 0.1 to 3.0 mg/kg.

Assay: immunoSEQ multiplex PCR; the TCRdb copy retains only in-frame clones and omits some. The profile covers 40,000 or so clones, with 86% appearing a single time and about 13% taken by the ten largest. Concerning this clone itself: The antigen is unknown.

In germline, CDR1 is LGHNA, CDR2 YSLEER. The junction had 7 bases not matched to a gene; V was cut back by 6 bases and J by 3 bases. The CDR3 spans 15 residues. The receptor's source is an adult with an advanced solid tumor such as melanoma, head and neck, liver or kidney cancer. This chain connects TRBV4-3 to TRBJ1-3; TRBD1 aligns across 8 bases. This material consisted of CD4+ or CD8+ T cells sorted from blood, taken in a trial of the OX40 agonist ivuxolimab. CDR3 in DNA: TGCGCCAGCAGAACCGGGACAGGTTATGGAAACACCATATATTTT. This translates into CASRTGTGYGNTIYF.